This T cell receptor (beta chain) was observed in a study of identical twins. Whole-study findings and limits: Within beta out-of-frame sequences, the excess sharing observed between twins was weaker.

Via MiXCR, TCRdb re-called the 5' RACE reads, giving one row per CDR3 protein. The sample gives 350,000 to 600,000 distinct CDR3 sequences, approximately 15% of which show up once; 0.4% to 0.55% is in the top ten. There were only healthy Caucasians among the donors. This clonotype was found many times. Antigen unknown. The V gene lost 2 bases and the J gene lost 4 bases, with 8 bases spanning the gap. The CDR3 is 13 amino acids. The data were also submitted as part of a second study, on yellow fever vaccine responses in identical twins.

Specimen: CD4+ T cells sorted from blood. This receptor was taken from a woman in her late teens or twenties in good health. The J gene is TRBJ1-1, the V gene TRBV12-3 or TRBV12-4; TRBD1 is a possible D gene (5 bases). CDR3 coding DNA: TGTGCCAGCAGTTTACTGGGGGGCACTGAAGCTTTCTTT. Its protein product is CASSLLGGTEAFF.